This T cell receptor beta chain was found in a study of CD8 T cell repertoires and HIV-1 epitope variants. Worth noting for this clone: Its target is unknown.

Clones were sequenced by immunoSEQ multiplex PCR, and TCRdb holds only the in-frame ones, with some missing. This table has around 5,100 clones, around three fifths appearing once. The CDR3 has 14 residues. Per the germline V gene, CDR1 is MNHNS and CDR2 is SASEGT. V lost 3 bases, J lost 5 bases, and 10 bases lay in between. This chain connects TRBV6-1 to TRBJ2-2; tentatively, D is TRBD1 (6 bases). The sample taken for sequencing was cultured CD8+ T cells derived from PBMCs. The source of this sequence is a male donor with HIV. DNA for the CDR3: TGTGCCAGCAGTGACAAGGGGGAGACCGGGGAGCTGTTTTTT. Translated, it gives CASSDKGETGELFF.